This T cell receptor (beta chain) was identified during a study of T cells in narcolepsy. Study outcomes and limitations: Healthy controls reportedly lacked the autoreactive clonotypes serially found in patients' blood. Same-patient CSF and blood CD4+ T cell clonotypes included HCRT-specific and TRIB2-specific autoreactive ones.

Libraries were prepared by immunoSEQ multiplex PCR; TCRdb keeps only in-frame clonotypes and omits some of them. The data show about 10,000 clones, just over 70% seen once. The CDR3 is made up of 15 amino acids. The junction had 3 bases not matched to a gene; V was cut back by 3 bases and J by 5 bases. The germline gives CDR1 MRHNA, CDR2 SNTAGT. This clone appeared a few times. Its antigen is undetermined. The source of this sequence is a human donor with narcolepsy. Input material: CD45RA- memory CD8+ T cells from PBMCs. The chain links TRBV6-4 to TRBJ2-1; TRBD2 matches 11 bases. In DNA, the CDR3 is TGTGCCAGCAGTGAGATAGCGGGAGGGAACAATGAGCAGTTCTTC. It translates to CASSEIAGGNNEQFF.